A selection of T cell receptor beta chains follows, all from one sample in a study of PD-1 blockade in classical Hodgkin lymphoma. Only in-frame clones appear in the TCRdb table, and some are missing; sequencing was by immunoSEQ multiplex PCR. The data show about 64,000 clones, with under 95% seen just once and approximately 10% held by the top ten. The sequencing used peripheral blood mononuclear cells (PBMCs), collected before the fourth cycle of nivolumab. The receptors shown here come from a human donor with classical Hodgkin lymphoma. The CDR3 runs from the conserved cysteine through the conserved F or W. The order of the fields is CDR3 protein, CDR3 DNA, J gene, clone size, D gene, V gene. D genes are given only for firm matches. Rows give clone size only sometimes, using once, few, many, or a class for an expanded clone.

CDR3aa: CAVRRESSYEQYF; CDR3nt: TGTGCCGTTAGGAGGGAGAGCTCCTACGAGCAGTACTTC; j_gene: TRBJ2-7; abundance: NA; d_gene: NA; v_gene: TRBV7-9
CDR3aa: CSVAGTGGEGQYF; CDR3nt: TGCAGCGTTGCCGGGACAGGGGGCGAGGGGCAGTACTTC; j_gene: TRBJ2-5; abundance: NA; d_gene: TRBD1; v_gene: TRBV29-1
CDR3aa: CASRPGQGAYEQYF; CDR3nt: TGTGCCAGCAGGCCGGGACAGGGGGCCTACGAGCAGTACTTC; j_gene: TRBJ2-7; abundance: NA; d_gene: TRBD1; v_gene: TRBV6-5
CDR3aa: CASSQDFGDPEWYGYTF; CDR3nt: TGTGCCAGCAGCCAAGATTTTGGTGACCCGGAGTGGTATGGCTACACCTTC; j_gene: TRBJ1-2; abundance: NA; d_gene: NA; v_gene: TRBV4-2
CDR3aa: CASSFGGVGSISEQFF; CDR3nt: TGTGCCAGCAGTTTCGGCGGGGTGGGGAGCATTAGTGAGCAGTTCTTC; j_gene: TRBJ2-1; abundance: NA; d_gene: NA; v_gene: TRBV11-2
CDR3aa: CASDQGRTHGELFF; CDR3nt: TGTGCCAGCGATCAGGGAAGGACCCACGGGGAGCTGTTTTTT; j_gene: TRBJ2-2; abundance: NA; d_gene: NA; v_gene: TRBV2
CDR3aa: CASSYPGGNEKLFF; CDR3nt: TGTGCCAGCAGTTACCCAGGGGGGAATGAAAAACTGTTTTTT; j_gene: TRBJ1-4; abundance: NA; d_gene: TRBD1; v_gene: TRBV6-6
CDR3aa: CSVGAGNFGELFF; CDR3nt: TGCAGCGTTGGGGCAGGGAACTTCGGGGAGCTGTTTTTT; j_gene: TRBJ2-2; abundance: NA; d_gene: NA; v_gene: TRBV29-1
CDR3aa: CASSRLLADEQFF; CDR3nt: TGCGCCAGCAGCAGGTTGTTGGCGGATGAGCAGTTCTTC; j_gene: TRBJ2-1; abundance: once; d_gene: NA; v_gene: TRBV5-1
CDR3aa: CASTGTREAFF; CDR3nt: TGTGCCAGCACCGGAACCCGTGAAGCTTTCTTT; j_gene: TRBJ1-1; abundance: NA; d_gene: NA; v_gene: TRBV2
CDR3aa: CASRLGRSDSPLHF; CDR3nt: TGTGCCAGCAGGTTAGGACGGAGCGATTCACCCCTCCACTTT; j_gene: TRBJ1-6; abundance: NA; d_gene: NA; v_gene: TRBV6-6
CDR3aa: CASSLISPHDGYTF; CDR3nt: TGTGCCAGCAGTTTAATTTCACCCCACGATGGCTACACCTTC; j_gene: TRBJ1-2; abundance: NA; d_gene: NA; v_gene: TRBV28
CDR3aa: CASSPQVTNTEAFF; CDR3nt: TGTGCCAGCAGTCCACAGGTTACGAACACTGAAGCTTTCTTT; j_gene: TRBJ1-1; abundance: few; d_gene: NA; v_gene: TRBV28
CDR3aa: CASSPQRGGYTF; CDR3nt: TGTGCCAGCAGCCCCCAGCGGGGAGGCTACACCTTC; j_gene: TRBJ1-2; abundance: NA; d_gene: NA; v_gene: TRBV5-6
CDR3aa: CATTPIGNEQFF; CDR3nt: TGTGCCACCACACCAATCGGCAATGAGCAGTTCTTC; j_gene: TRBJ2-1; abundance: NA; d_gene: NA; v_gene: TRBV2